The next 10 T cell receptor beta chains were all read from a single sample in a study of T cell repertoires in cytomegalovirus infection (dated by TCRdb to about 2019). What this sample's treatment or condition label stands for: in vitro stimulation with specific CMV peptide epitopes to enrich CMV-specific T cells. These receptors have no known antigen. Sequencer: Illumina HiSeq 1500. The public reads were quality trimmed at Q25 with fastp and then assembled into clones with MiXCR by TCRdb, keeping productive beta chains. Each CDR3 protein appears once, grouped with its most common genes and DNA. The sample profile shows approximately 500,000 distinct CDR3 sequences; roughly a third of them were found once. Jointly, the top ten make up roughly a sixth of the sample. The specimen comprised cultured PBMCs, sampled from culture after CMV antigen stimulation. These receptors were taken from a human donor in good health (CMV status not recorded). Some clones in this sample may be carry-over from other donors' samples.

This clonotype was observed a handful of times. The V call is TRBV7-9, the J call TRBJ2-7; 7 positions match TRBD1. The CDR3 is made up of 14 amino acids. The V segment lost 5 bases and the J segment 9 bases; nucleotides outside the gene matches: 13. CDR1 and CDR2 from the germline V gene are SEHNR and FQNEAQ (reference sequence). For the CDR3, the DNA is TGTGCCAGCAGCCGACAGGGCGATAATCTGGGGCAGTACTTC. This sequence encodes CASSRQGDNLGQYF.

This clonotype was seen many times. The V call is TRBV7-8, the J call TRBJ2-7, with TRBD2 matching over 7 bases. Germline V gives CDR1 SGHVS, CDR2 FQNEAQ. There are 15 residues in the CDR3. The ends lost 0 bases at V and 4 bases at J; junction bases unmatched: 6. The CDR3 sequence is CASSLARTRAYEQYV. The CDR3 DNA follows: TGTGCCAGCAGCTTAGCGAGGACTAGAGCGTACGAGCAGTACGTC.

This clonotype was observed a few times. V gene TRBV12-3 or TRBV12-4 combines with J gene TRBJ1-5; 11 bases fit TRBD1. Germline trimming cut 5 bases from V and 5 bases from J; bases unmatched to any gene: 5. The CDR3 runs to 15 residues. For the CDR3, the DNA is TGTGCCAGCAGTGGACAGGGGGCGCCTGATCAGCCCCAGCATTTT. This translates into CASSGQGAPDQPQHF.

This chain uses TRBV7-2 with TRBJ2-3; 14 nucleotides match TRBD2. CDR3 length: 15 residues. Germline V gene lookup returns CDR1 SGHTA and CDR2 FQGNSA. The V gene end was trimmed by 6 bases and the J gene end by 6 bases; junction bases not matched to a gene: 5. The CDR3 region has the DNA TGTGCCAGCAGACCCGGACTAGCGGGAGGTGATACGCAGTATTTT. As protein: CASRPGLAGGDTQYF.

The chain carries TRBV7-6 and TRBJ2-2, with 8 bases fitting TRBD1. This CDR3 is 16 amino acids long. CDR1 is SGHVS and CDR2 is FNYEAQ in the germline V gene. Trimming at V came to 4 bases and at J to 5 bases, leaving 9 bases not matched to a gene. The DNA of the CDR3 is TGTGCCAGCAGCTCGTATATGACAGGGGATACCGGGGAGCTGTTTTTT. This gives the protein CASSSYMTGDTGELFF.

This clonotype was counted between two and nine times. V usage is TRBV28 and J usage is TRBJ1-5; 8 bases fit TRBD1. There are 16 residues in the CDR3. Germline V gene lookup returns CDR1 MDHEN and CDR2 SYDVKM. The V and J ends lost 5 bases and 2 bases, in that order; junction bases with no gene match: 8. As DNA, the CDR3 is TGTGCCAGCAGTACCTGGACAGGGCAAGGCAATCAGCCCCAGCATTTT. Amino acid sequence: CASSTWTGQGNQPQHF. Based on the CDR3 plus reference TRBV28 and TRBJ1-5, the full variable domain is DVKVTQSSRYLVKRTGEKVFLECVQDMDHENMFWYRQDPGLGLRLIYFSYDVKMKEKGDIPEGYSVSREKKERFSLILESASTNQTSMYLCASSTWTGQGNQPQHFGDGTRLSIL.

The chain has TRBV12-3 or TRBV12-4 and TRBJ2-1; 10 bases fit TRBD1. The V segment lost 5 bases and the J segment 10 bases; nucleotides outside the gene matches: 8. This CDR3 spans 14 amino acids. Here the CDR3 reads CASSPGQGVREQFF. CDR3 nucleotides: TGTGCCAGCAGTCCAGGACAGGGGGTGAGGGAGCAGTTCTTC.

This chain links TRBV7-2 with TRBJ2-5; tentatively, D is TRBD2 (6 bases). The CDR3 runs to 15 residues. Trimming cost V 1 base and J 7 bases, with 16 bases left between them. Germline V CDR1 and CDR2: SGHTA, FQGNSA. The CDR3 bases are TGTGCCAGCAGCTTAGGGCGGTCCTTGGGAGGGACCCAGTACTTC. Translation gives CASSLGRSLGGTQYF.

This clonotype turned up a few times. V gene TRBV28 combines with J gene TRBJ1-2, with D possibly matching TRBD1 (5 bases). This CDR3 is 12 amino acids long. V was cut by 5 bases and J by 8 bases, with 12 bases left in between. Germline V gene data show CDR1 as MDHEN and CDR2 as SYDVKM. CDR3 in amino acids: CASSQMTEGYTF. The CDR3 bases are TGTGCCAGCAGTCAGATGACAGAAGGCTACACCTTC.

This clonotype was detected a few times. The chain has TRBV7-6 and TRBJ2-3; D possibly corresponds to TRBD2 (5 bases). The CDR3 length is 12 residues. Deletions cut 8 bases from V and 8 bases from J, with 14 bases between. Germline V gene lookup returns CDR1 SGHVS and CDR2 FNYEAQ. CDR3 DNA sequence: TGTGCCAGCCATAGCGTTGGAGGTACGCAGTATTTT. Translating gives CASHSVGGTQYF.